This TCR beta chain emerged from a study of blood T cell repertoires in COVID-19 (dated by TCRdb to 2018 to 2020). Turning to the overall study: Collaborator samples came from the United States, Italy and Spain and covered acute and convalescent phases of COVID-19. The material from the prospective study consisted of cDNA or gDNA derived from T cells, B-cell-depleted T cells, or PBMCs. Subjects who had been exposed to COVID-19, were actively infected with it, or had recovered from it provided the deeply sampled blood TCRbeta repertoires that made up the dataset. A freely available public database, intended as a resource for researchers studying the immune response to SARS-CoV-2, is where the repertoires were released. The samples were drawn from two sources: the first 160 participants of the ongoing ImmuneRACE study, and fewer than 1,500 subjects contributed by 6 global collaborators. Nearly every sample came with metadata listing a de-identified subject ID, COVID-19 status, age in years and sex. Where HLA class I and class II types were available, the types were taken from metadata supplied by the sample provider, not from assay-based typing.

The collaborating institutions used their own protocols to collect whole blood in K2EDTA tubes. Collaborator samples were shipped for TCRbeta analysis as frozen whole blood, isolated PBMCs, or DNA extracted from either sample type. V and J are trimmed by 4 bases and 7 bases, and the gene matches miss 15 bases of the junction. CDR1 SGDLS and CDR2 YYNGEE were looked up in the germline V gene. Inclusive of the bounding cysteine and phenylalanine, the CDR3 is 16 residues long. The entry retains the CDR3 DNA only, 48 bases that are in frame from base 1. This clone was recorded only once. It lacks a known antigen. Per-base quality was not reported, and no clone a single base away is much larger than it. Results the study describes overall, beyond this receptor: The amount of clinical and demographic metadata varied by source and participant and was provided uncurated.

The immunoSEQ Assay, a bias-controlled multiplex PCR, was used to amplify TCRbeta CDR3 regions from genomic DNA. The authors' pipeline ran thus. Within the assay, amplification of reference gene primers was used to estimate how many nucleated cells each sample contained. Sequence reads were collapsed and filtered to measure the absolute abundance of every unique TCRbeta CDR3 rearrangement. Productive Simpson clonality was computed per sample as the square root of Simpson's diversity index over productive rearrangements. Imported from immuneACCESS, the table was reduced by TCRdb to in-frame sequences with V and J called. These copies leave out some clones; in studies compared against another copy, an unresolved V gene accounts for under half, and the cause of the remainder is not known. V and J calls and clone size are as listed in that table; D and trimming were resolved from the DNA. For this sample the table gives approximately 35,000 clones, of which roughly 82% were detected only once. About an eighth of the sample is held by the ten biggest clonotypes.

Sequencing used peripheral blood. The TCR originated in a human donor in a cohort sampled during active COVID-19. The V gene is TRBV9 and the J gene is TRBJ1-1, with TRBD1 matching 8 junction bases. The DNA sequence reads TGTGCCAGCAGCCCCAGGCGTGGAGGTGGGACAGGTGAAGCTTTCTTT. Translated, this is CASSPRRGGGTGEAFF. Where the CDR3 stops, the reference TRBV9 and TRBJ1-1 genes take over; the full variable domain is DSGVTQTPKHLITATGQRVTLRCSPRSGDLSVYWYQQSLDQGLQFLIQYYNGEERAKGNILERFSAQQFPDLHSELNLSSLELGDSALYFCASSPRRGGGTGEAFFGQGTRLTVV.